The 12 T cell receptor beta chains listed next were all sequenced from one sample in a study of blood T cell repertoires in COVID-19. This table comes from immunoSEQ multiplex PCR, and its TCRdb copy is limited to in-frame clones, with some not included. The sample carries a few hundred thousand clones, approximately 90% recorded once. Sequenced material: peripheral blood. These receptors originate from a man in his 70s with acute or convalescent COVID-19.

The chain combines TRBV12-5 with TRBJ2-7; 9 nucleotides align to TRBD2. Germline V gene sequence: CDR1 LGHNT, CDR2 FRNRAP. With 4 bases clipped from V and 3 bases from J, the junction kept 10 bases outside the gene matches. The CDR3 has 16 residues. The CDR3 spells CASGWGLAGPHYEQYF. CDR3 nucleotide sequence: TGTGCTAGTGGTTGGGGGCTAGCGGGACCTCACTACGAGCAGTACTTC. The variable domain in full, with the rest retrieved from reference TRBV12-5 and TRBJ2-7, is DARVTQTPRHKVTEMGQEVTMRCQPILGHNTVFWYRQTMMQGLELLAYFRNRAPLDDSGMPKDRFSAEMPDATLATLKIQPSEPRDSAVYFCASGWGLAGPHYEQYFGPGTRLTVT.

The chain's CDR3 is CASSKDRSNQPQHF. The CDR3 bases are TGTGCCAGCAGCAAAGACCGGAGCAATCAGCCCCAGCATTTT. The rearrangement joins TRBV21-1 to TRBJ1-5. TRBV21-1 is annotated as a pseudogene. The length of the CDR3 is 14 residues.

The V call is TRBV7-6, the J call TRBJ2-1, with D uncertain. The V end was cut by 5 bases, the J end by 5 bases, with 7 bases between. CDR1 and CDR2 (germline): SGHVS, FNYEAQ. This CDR3 is 12 amino acids long. CDR3 sequence (DNA): TGTGCCAGCAGCCCATCTAACAATGAGCAGTTCTTC. Its translation: CASSPSNNEQFF.

The chain is built from TRBV7-2 and TRBJ2-1, with TRBD1 matching 11 bases. The V gene's germline CDR1 is SGHTA and CDR2 FQGNSA. V trimming: 8 bases; J trimming: 5 bases; junction bases outside the gene matches: 5. CDR3 length: 14 amino acids. Written as DNA, the CDR3 is TGTGCCAGCCTCCGGGACAGGGGGAACAATGAGCAGTTCTTC. This translates into CASLRDRGNNEQFF.

The chain uses TRBV5-6 and TRBJ2-2, with 10 bases that match TRBD1. V shed 3 bases and J 4 bases; nucleotides not matched to a gene: 6. Germline CDR1 is SGHDT and CDR2 is YYEEEE. The CDR3 length is 16 residues. Written as DNA, the CDR3 is TGTGCCAGCAGCTCCCGGGACAGGGGTGCCACCGGGGAGCTGTTTTTT. It codes for CASSSRDRGATGELFF.

This sequence joins TRBV19 and TRBJ2-7; D unclear. V was shortened by 1 base and J by 3 bases, with 10 bases between the two germline ends. Germline CDR1 and CDR2: LNHDA and SQIVND (reference sequence). This CDR3 comprises 14 residues. The CDR3 nucleotides read TGTGCCAGTAGTATAGGAGGCGGCGTCTACGAGCAGTACTTC. It specifies CASSIGGGVYEQYF.

The chain uses TRBV23-1 and TRBJ2-7; perhaps TRBD2 as D (6 bases). TRBV23-1 carries the ORF label, with uncertain function. The CDR3 has 18 amino acids. The ends were cut back, 0 bases at V and 3 bases at J, with 21 bases in the middle. CDR3 coding DNA: TGCGCCAGCAGTCAATCGCCTCGGGACTGGTTGATGTTCTACGAGCAGTACTTC. Translating it yields CASSQSPRDWLMFYEQYF.

In its sample, this clone was seen once. The chain combines TRBV6-2 or TRBV6-3 with TRBJ1-2, with 8 bases matching TRBD1. The V gene's germline CDR1 is MNHEY and CDR2 SVGEGT. The CDR3 length is 14 residues. V was pared by 2 bases and J by 3 bases, with 2 bases of the junction left unmatched. Here the CDR3 DNA reads TGTGCCAGCAGTTACGCACAGGGGGACTATGGCTACACCTTC. Its protein product is CASSYAQGDYGYTF.

This chain's CDR3 is CASSMTGGTEAFF. The CDR3 region has the DNA TGCGCCAGCAGCATGACAGGGGGCACTGAAGCTTTCTTT. This sequence joins TRBV5-1 and TRBJ1-1; TRBD1 agrees at 9 bases. The V gene's germline CDR1 is SGHRS and CDR2 YFSETQ. The CDR3 is made up of 13 amino acids. After removal of 4 bases from V and 4 bases from J, the junction contained 2 bases not matched to a gene.

This rearrangement joins TRBV6-2 or TRBV6-3 to TRBJ2-5; D gene unclear. The germline V gene has CDR1 MNHEY and CDR2 SVGEGT. The CDR3 totals 16 residues. V lost 4 bases and J lost 2, with 17 bases in between. The CDR3 protein is CASSSLRQALQETQYF. The CDR3 region has the DNA TGTGCCAGCAGTTCCCTTAGACAAGCTTTACAAGAGACCCAGTACTTC.

The chain uses TRBV27 and TRBJ2-2, with TRBD1 identical over 9 bases. Per germline, CDR1 MNHEY and CDR2 SMNVEV (reference sequence). With V trimmed by 6 bases and J by 4 bases, 9 bases remained unmatched. This CDR3 spans 16 amino acids. The CDR3 DNA reads TGTGCCAGCAGCCGGGGACAGGGTCTAACCACCGGGGAGCTGTTTTTT. Its protein product is CASSRGQGLTTGELFF.

The rearrangement joins TRBV19 to TRBJ2-2; maybe TRBD2 (5 bases). Trimming removed 5 bases from V and 0 bases from J, with 13 bases in between. The CDR3 covers 16 residues. The germline V gene encodes CDR1 LNHDA and CDR2 SQIVND (reference sequence). CDR3 protein: CASSSSGVSNTGELFF. The CDR3, as DNA: TGTGCCAGTAGTTCAAGCGGAGTTTCGAACACCGGGGAGCTGTTTTTT.